This entry features one T cell receptor (beta chain) sequence. These data belong to a study of shared clonotypes between healthy human individuals. The data were produced by immunoSEQ multiplex PCR, yet TCRdb's version contains in-frame clones alone and is incomplete. The sample records 400,000 to 600,000 clones, over 60% being singletons. Germline loops: CDR1 SQVTM, CDR2 ANQGSEA. There are 13 residues in the CDR3. V was shortened by 3 bases and J by 5 bases, with 13 bases between the two germline ends. Sequences were obtained from PBMCs. The TCR sequence derives from a woman in her 40s in good health. Some clones in this sample may be carry-over from other donors' samples. The gene calls are TRBV29-1 and TRBJ2-5; D possibly corresponds to TRBD2 (6 bases). The CDR3 spells CSVEPGGGETQYF. The CDR3 DNA sequence: TGCAGCGTTGAGCCCGGGGGTGGGGAGACCCAGTACTTC. The full variable domain, with the rest looked up from reference TRBV29-1 and TRBJ2-5, is SAVISQKPSRDICQRGTSLTIQCQVDSQVTMMFWYRQQPGQSLTLIATANQGSEATYESGFVIDKFPISRPNLTFSTLTVSNMSPEDSSIYLCSVEPGGGETQYFGPGTRLLVL.